The 28 T cell receptor beta chains listed next were all sequenced from one sample in a study of PD-1 blockade in classical Hodgkin lymphoma. Assay: immunoSEQ multiplex PCR; the TCRdb copy retains only in-frame clones and omits some. The repertoire holds about 46,000 clones, with roughly 93% as singletons. Sample time point: newly diagnosed, previously untreated cHL patient sample. The source material was peripheral blood mononuclear cells (PBMCs). Receptors originate from a human donor with classical Hodgkin lymphoma.

The rearrangement uses TRBV7-9 and TRBJ2-2; D may be TRBD1 or TRBD2 (5 bases each). Trimming pared 5 bases from V and 2 bases from J, leaving 12 bases between. This CDR3 has 15 amino acids. Germline CDR1 SEHNR, CDR2 FQNEAQ (reference sequence). The CDR3 bases are TGTGCCAGCAGCCCCGGGACCGGTAACACCGGGGAGCTGTTTTTT. Amino acid sequence: CASSPGTGNTGELFF.

Worth noting for this clone: The junction does not match germline at one end; this may be a read error. The genes are TRBV5-1 and TRBJ2-1; 9 bases match TRBD2. Germline CDR1 and CDR2: SGHRS and YFSETQ. This CDR3 contains 18 residues. CDR3 sequence: CATSLSMREGGRANEQFF. The CDR3 region has the DNA TGCGCCACCAGCCTCTCTATGCGGGAGGGCGGAAGGGCCAATGAGCAGTTCTTC.

This clone was recorded a few times. This chain links TRBV7-2 with TRBJ2-1, with unresolved D. V was cut by 5 bases and J by 6 bases, with 14 bases left in between. The CDR3 runs 14 residues. Germline values: CDR1 SGHTA, CDR2 FQGNSA. This CDR3 reads CASSRMGSGNEQFF. The CDR3 nucleotides are TGTGCCAGCAGCCGCATGGGTTCCGGCAATGAGCAGTTCTTC.

V is TRBV18 and J is TRBJ1-5; 7 positions agree with TRBD1. The V segment lost 3 bases and the J segment 6 bases; nucleotides outside the gene matches: 11. This CDR3 has 16 residues. Per the germline V gene, CDR1 is KGHSH and CDR2 is LQKENI. The CDR3 protein is CASSPYDREVGQPQHF. CDR3 DNA: TGTGCCAGCTCACCGTATGACAGGGAAGTCGGTCAGCCCCAGCATTTT.

CDR3 amino acids: CASSLAGTAYNEQFF. CDR3 DNA sequence: TGCGCCAGCAGCTTGGCGGGGACAGCTTACAATGAGCAGTTCTTC. This chain links TRBV5-1 with TRBJ2-1; 7 bases agree with TRBD1. There are 15 residues in the CDR3. Unmatched junction bases numbered 4, after V lost 0 bases and J lost 4 bases. The germline gives CDR1 SGHRS, CDR2 YFSETQ.

This clone has more than one count but fewer than ten. The rearrangement links TRBV27 to TRBJ2-1, with D perhaps matching TRBD1 (7 bases). Deletions cut 5 bases from V and 4 bases from J, with 18 bases between. The CDR3 runs 16 residues. CDR1 and CDR2 (germline): MNHEY, SMNVEV (reference sequence). The CDR3 nucleotides are TGTGCCAGCAGTATTTCGTGGAGGGGGCCTTACAATGAGCAGTTCTTC. It is translated as CASSISWRGPYNEQFF.

This chain connects TRBV7-9 to TRBJ1-1, with D tentatively TRBD1 (5 bases). The CDR3 contains 16 residues. V lost 3 bases and J 0 bases, leaving 14 bases between the germline ends. CDR1 and CDR2 (germline): SEHNR, FQNEAQ (reference sequence). The CDR3 DNA is TGTGCCAGCAGCTTCCCCGGGGCGGCAGTGAACACTGAAGCTTTCTTT. It codes for CASSFPGAAVNTEAFF.

This chain links TRBV19 with TRBJ1-1; no firm D call. The CDR3 sequence is 15 residues long. The V gene's germline CDR1 is LNHDA and CDR2 SQIVND (reference sequence). Trimming cost V 3 bases and J 1 base, with 12 bases left between them. The CDR3 is CASSMLVTANTEAFF. Written as DNA, the CDR3 is TGTGCCAGTAGTATGCTCGTGACGGCGAACACTGAAGCTTTCTTT. The full variable domain, completed using reference TRBV19 and TRBJ1-1, is DGGITQSPKYLFRKEGQNVTLSCEQNLNHDAMYWYRQDPGQGLRLIYYSQIVNDFQKGDIAEGYSVSREKKESFPLTVTSAQKNPTAFYLCASSMLVTANTEAFFGQGTRLTVV.

This chain joins TRBV10-1 and TRBJ2-7, with D unresolved. Germline V gene data show CDR1 as WNHNN and CDR2 as SYGVQD (reference sequence). The V and J ends lost 3 bases and 8 bases respectively, with 8 bases between them. This CDR3 spans 11 amino acids. CDR3 DNA sequence: TGCGCCAGCAGTGATTCCGGCCAGCAGTACTTC. Translating it yields CASSDSGQQYF.

This chain uses TRBV5-1 with TRBJ2-1; 11 nucleotides line up with TRBD2. With V trimmed by 1 base and J by 0 bases, 6 bases remained unmatched. In germline, CDR1 is SGHRS, CDR2 YFSETQ. The CDR3 loop spans 18 amino acids. In nucleotides, the CDR3 is TGCGCCAGCAGCTTGATGCCTAGCGGGAGGAGCTCCTACAATGAGCAGTTCTTC. Amino acid sequence: CASSLMPSGRSSYNEQFF.

The rearrangement joins TRBV29-1 to TRBJ2-1; possibly TRBD2 for D (5 bases). The V end lost 7 bases, the J end lost 6 bases, and 7 bases lay between the germline ends. Per germline, CDR1 SQVTM and CDR2 ANQGSEA. The CDR3 loop spans 10 amino acids. CDR3 protein: CSAGGNEQFF. DNA of the CDR3: TGCAGCGCCGGAGGCAATGAGCAGTTCTTC.

The J gene is TRBJ2-7, the V gene TRBV11-3; no reliable D call. The CDR3 consists of 12 residues. V was cut by 4 bases and J by 8 bases, with 12 bases left in between. Germline lookup yields CDR1 SGHNT and CDR2 YENEEA. The CDR3, as DNA: TGTGCCAGCAGCTCCGGTAGTTACAAGCAGTACTTC. It is translated as CASSSGSYKQYF.

The CDR3 reads CASSLGAGESYEQYF. The CDR3 DNA reads as TGTGCCAGCAGCCTTGGGGCGGGAGAATCATACGAGCAGTACTTC. This chain links TRBV5-4 with TRBJ2-7; TRBD2 aligns across 7 bases. V shed 4 bases, J shed 4 bases, and the junction held 11 bases outside the gene matches. From germline, CDR1 is SGHNT and CDR2 YYREEE (reference sequence). The CDR3 contains 15 residues.

V is TRBV7-8 and J is TRBJ1-4; 9 bases match TRBD1. The germline V gene encodes CDR1 SGHVS and CDR2 FQNEAQ. CDR3 length: 15 residues. The ends lost 5 bases at V and 5 bases at J; junction bases unmatched: 6. The CDR3 spells CASSAPGTGNEKLFF. In nucleotides, the CDR3 is TGTGCCAGCAGCGCCCCGGGGACAGGGAATGAAAAACTGTTTTTT.

The chain uses TRBV10-3 and TRBJ2-5; D is possibly TRBD1 or TRBD2 (6 bases each). The end of the DNA fits TRBJ2-7 better, so the J call may be wrong. Germline V gene sequence: CDR1 ENHRY, CDR2 SYGVKD. The CDR3 covers 15 residues. CDR3 protein: CAISESMGGAYEQYF. The CDR3 nucleotides are TGTGCCATCAGTGAGTCGATGGGGGGCGCGTACGAGCAGTACTTC.

The CDR3 nucleotides are TGCGCCAGCAGCTATCTAGCGTTCCAAGAGACCCAGTACTTC. Encoded protein: CASSYLAFQETQYF. The V call is TRBV5-1, the J call TRBJ2-5; the D gene is possibly TRBD2 (6 bases). From germline, CDR1 is SGHRS and CDR2 YFSETQ. Trimming left V 3 bases short and J 1 base short, with 10 bases between. CDR3 size: 14 residues.

This chain connects TRBV19 to TRBJ2-1; TRBD2 matches 7 bases. V dropped 5 bases and J dropped 7; count of bases not matched to a gene: 14. The CDR3 totals 16 residues. In germline, CDR1 is LNHDA, CDR2 SQIVND (reference sequence). As DNA, the CDR3 is TGTGCCAGTAGTTCGTCTCGGGGACTACCAGGGAATGAGCAGTTCTTC. Residues: CASSSSRGLPGNEQFF.

The chain uses TRBV28 and TRBJ2-1, with 9 positions matching TRBD2. CDR1 and CDR2 (germline): MDHEN, SYDVKM. Losses at the gene ends were 3 bases for V and 8 bases for J; bases not matched to a gene: 5. The CDR3 has 14 residues. This CDR3 reads CASSLTSGVYEQFF. In DNA form, the CDR3 reads TGTGCCAGCAGTTTGACTAGCGGTGTCTATGAGCAGTTCTTC.

CDR3 nucleotide sequence: TGTGCCAGCAGCATAAAGCCTAATCAGCCCCAGCATTTT. Amino acid sequence: CASSIKPNQPQHF. This chain uses TRBV27 with TRBJ1-5, with D unclear. The CDR3 runs 13 residues. V was trimmed by 6 bases and J by 4 bases, leaving 10 bases between them. Germline V gene data show CDR1 as MNHEY and CDR2 as SMNVEV (reference sequence).

The V and J genes are TRBV4-1 and TRBJ1-1; D is possibly TRBD1 (5 bases). CDR3 size: 14 residues. V was shortened by 4 bases and J by 4 bases, with 13 bases between the two germline ends. Germline values: CDR1 MGHRA, CDR2 YSYEKL. In DNA form, the CDR3 reads TGCGCCAGCAGCCTCCCCCGTCAGGGCACTGAAGCTTTCTTT. Its protein product is CASSLPRQGTEAFF.

V and J are TRBV19 and TRBJ1-6, with a tentative D call TRBD1 (6 bases). Germline assignment: CDR1 LNHDA and CDR2 SQIVND (reference sequence). This CDR3 contains 14 residues. V was shortened by 3 bases and J by 7 bases, with 10 bases between the two germline ends. CDR3 coding DNA: TGTGCCAGTAGTATGGACAGACAAAATTCACCCCTCCACTTT. Its protein product is CASSMDRQNSPLHF. Full variable domain (remainder filled in from reference TRBV19 and TRBJ1-6): DGGITQSPKYLFRKEGQNVTLSCEQNLNHDAMYWYRQDPGQGLRLIYYSQIVNDFQKGDIAEGYSVSREKKESFPLTVTSAQKNPTAFYLCASSMDRQNSPLHFGNGTRLTVT.

The V call is TRBV7-9, the J call TRBJ2-5; D call uncertain. The CDR3 loop spans 11 amino acids. Looked up from germline, CDR1 is SEHNR and CDR2 is FQNEAQ (reference sequence). V was trimmed by 5 bases and J by 1 base, leaving 2 bases between them. CDR3 residues: CASSPQETQYF. The CDR3 DNA is TGTGCCAGCAGCCCCCAAGAGACCCAGTACTTC.

The rearrangement links TRBV5-4 to TRBJ2-3; D may be TRBD2 (6 bases). V gave up 3 bases and J gave up 2 bases, with 7 bases separating them. CDR1 is SGHNT, CDR2 YYREEE, per germline (reference sequence). The CDR3 has 13 amino acids. CDR3 protein: CASSSGLTDTQYF. CDR3 coding DNA: TGTGCCAGCAGCTCGGGACTCACAGATACGCAGTATTTT.

The rearrangement joins TRBV20-1 to TRBJ2-1, with D unclear. V shed 1 base and J shed 10 bases, with 8 bases lying between them. The CDR3 runs to 11 residues. Germline V lookup: CDR1 DFQATT, CDR2 SNEGSKA (reference sequence). The CDR3 reads CSARVVLEQFF. The CDR3 nucleotides read TGCAGTGCTAGAGTAGTTCTGGAGCAGTTCTTC.

The chain joins TRBV5-4 to TRBJ2-2; no clear D. V was pared by 0 bases and J by 4 bases, with 7 bases between. The CDR3 runs 14 residues. Germline lookup yields CDR1 SGHNT and CDR2 YYREEE (reference sequence). As DNA, the CDR3 is TGTGCCAGCAGCTTGGATTTGGGCACCGGGGAGCTGTTTTTT. Translated, it gives CASSLDLGTGELFF.

The chain employs TRBV18 and TRBJ2-4, with TRBD1 as a possible D gene (6 bases). V gave up 0 bases and J gave up 5 bases, with 8 bases separating them. The CDR3 has 14 residues. Germline V gene lookup returns CDR1 KGHSH and CDR2 LQKENI. The CDR3 loop reads CASSPPDRQNIQYF. CDR3 sequence (DNA): TGTGCCAGCTCACCACCGGACAGACAAAACATTCAGTACTTC.

This clone has a single count. This chain connects TRBV11-2 to TRBJ2-1; 12 bases align to TRBD2. V lost 3 bases to trimming and J lost 9 bases; unmatched junction nucleotides: 6. This CDR3 spans 15 amino acids. CDR1 and CDR2 (germline): SGHAT, FQNNGV. The CDR3 DNA sequence: TGTGCCAGCAGCTTTTCTAGCGGGAGGGCCATTGAGCAGTTCTTC. Translating gives CASSFSSGRAIEQFF. The full variable domain, in which reference TRBV11-2 and TRBJ2-1 provide the parts outside the CDR3, is EAGVAQSPRYKIIEKRQSVAFWCNPISGHATLYWYQQILGQGPKLLIQFQNNGVVDDSQLPKDRFSAERLKGVDSTLKIQPAKLEDSAVYLCASSFSSGRAIEQFFGPGTRLTVL.

The chain links TRBV23-1 to TRBJ2-7; 7 bases are shared with TRBD2. TRBV23-1 has ORF status, its function being uncertain. J was trimmed by 5 bases and V by 0 bases; bases with no gene match: 4. This CDR3 has 14 residues. The CDR3 region has the DNA TGCGCCAGCAGTCAATCCCTAGCGGAGGACGAGCAGTACTTC. It is translated as CASSQSLAEDEQYF.